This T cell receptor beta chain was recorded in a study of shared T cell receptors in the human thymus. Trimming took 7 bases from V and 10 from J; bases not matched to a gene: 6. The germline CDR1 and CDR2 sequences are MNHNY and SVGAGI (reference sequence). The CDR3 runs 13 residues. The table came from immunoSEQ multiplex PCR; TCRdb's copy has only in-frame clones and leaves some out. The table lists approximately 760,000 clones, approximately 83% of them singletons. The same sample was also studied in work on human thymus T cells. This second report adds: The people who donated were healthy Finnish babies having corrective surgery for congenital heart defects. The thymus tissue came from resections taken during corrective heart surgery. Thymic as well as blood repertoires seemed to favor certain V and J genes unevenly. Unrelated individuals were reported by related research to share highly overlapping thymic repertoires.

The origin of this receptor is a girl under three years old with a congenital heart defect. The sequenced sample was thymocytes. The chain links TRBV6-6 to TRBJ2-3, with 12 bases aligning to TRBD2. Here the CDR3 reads CASMTSGGYSQYF. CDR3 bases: TGTGCCAGCATGACTAGCGGGGGCTATTCGCAGTATTTT.